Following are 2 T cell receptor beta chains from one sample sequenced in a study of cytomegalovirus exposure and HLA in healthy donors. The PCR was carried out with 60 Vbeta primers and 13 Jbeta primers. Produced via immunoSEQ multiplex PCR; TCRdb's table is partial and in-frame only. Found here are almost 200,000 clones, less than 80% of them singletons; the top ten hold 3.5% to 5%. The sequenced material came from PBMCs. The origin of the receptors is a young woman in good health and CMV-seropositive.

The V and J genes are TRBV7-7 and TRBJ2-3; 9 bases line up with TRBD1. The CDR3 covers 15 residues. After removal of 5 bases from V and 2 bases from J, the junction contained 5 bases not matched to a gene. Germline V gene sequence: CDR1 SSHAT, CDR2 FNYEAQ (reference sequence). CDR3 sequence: CASSRGQGFTDTQYF. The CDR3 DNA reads TGTGCCAGCAGCCGGGGACAGGGATTCACAGATACGCAGTATTTT. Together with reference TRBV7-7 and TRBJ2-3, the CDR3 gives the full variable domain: GAGVSQSPRYKVTKRGQDVTLRCDPISSHATLYWYQQALGQGPEFLTYFNYEAQPDKSGLPSDRFSAERPEGSISTLTIQRTEQRDSAMYRCASSRGQGFTDTQYFGPGTRLTVL.

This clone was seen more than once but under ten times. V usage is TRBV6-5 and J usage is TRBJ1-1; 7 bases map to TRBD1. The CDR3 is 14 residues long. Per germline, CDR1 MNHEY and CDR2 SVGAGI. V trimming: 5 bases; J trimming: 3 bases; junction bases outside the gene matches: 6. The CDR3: CASSRQGKHTEAFF. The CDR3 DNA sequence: TGTGCCAGCAGTCGACAGGGTAAACACACTGAAGCTTTCTTT.